These T cell receptor beta chains were read from a single sample in a study of cytomegalovirus exposure and HLA in healthy donors. TCRdb keeps only in-frame clones here, not all; method: immunoSEQ multiplex PCR. The data contain some 130,000 clones, 79% of them singletons. The sample comprised PBMCs. The receptors were sampled from a man aged 40-50 years in good health and CMV-seropositive. CDR3s include the opening cysteine and the closing phenylalanine or tryptophan. Each record gives: clone size, V gene, D gene, J gene, CDR3 DNA, CDR3 protein. D genes are given only for firm matches. Clone sizes are given selectively: once, few, many, or a class where the clone is expanded.

>-|TRBV9|-|TRBJ1-1
TGTGCCAGCAGCGTATCCACGTCAGGGGATACGAACACTGAAGCTTTCTTT
CASSVSTSGDTNTEAFF
>-|TRBV5-1|TRBD1|TRBJ2-1
TGCGCCAGCAGCTTGCCAGGGGGAGACAATGAGCAGTTCTTC
CASSLPGGDNEQFF
>few|TRBV5-1|TRBD1|TRBJ2-7
TGCGCCAGCAGCTTGGAGCGGACAGGGGGCGCGGGGGAGCAGTACTTC
CASSLERTGGAGEQYF
>-|TRBV27|TRBD1|TRBJ1-6
TGTGCCAGTTTCCCCAGGGGGGTCGGATCACCCCCCCACTTT
CASFPRGVGSPPHF
>-|TRBV18|TRBD1|TRBJ2-6
TGTGCCAGCTCACCAAGACAGGGGGCGACTGGGGCCAACGTCCTGACTTTC
CASSPRQGATGANVLTF
>few|TRBV28|-|TRBJ1-6
TGTGCCAGCAGCGGGGGGTGGGGAAGGGAAACTTCACCCCTCCACTTT
CASSGGWGRETSPLHF
>-|TRBV10-1|TRBD1|TRBJ1-5
TGCGCCAGCAGTAGCCGGGGGACAGTGACTAAAAGCAATCAGCCCCAGCATTTT
CASSSRGTVTKSNQPQHF
>-|TRBV27|TRBD1|TRBJ2-7
TGTGCCAGCGGGGGGACAGGCCTCCACGAGCAGTACTTC
CASGGTGLHEQYF
>few|TRBV29-1|-|TRBJ1-3
TGCAGCGCGGGTCAGGGGTCCCCTGGGGACACCATATATTTT
CSAGQGSPGDTIYF
>-|TRBV7-8|TRBD1|TRBJ2-7
TGTGCCAGCACCGTCTCGGGACAGGACTACGAGCAGTACTTC
CASTVSGQDYEQYF
>-|TRBV10-3|TRBD1|TRBJ1-1
TGTGCCACGCGACAGGGATTGAACACTGAAGCTTTCTTT
CATRQGLNTEAFF
>-|TRBV6-1|TRBD2|TRBJ2-3
TGTGCCAGCAGTGAAGGGCTAGCGGGAGCAACCTACTACACAGATACGCAGTATTTT
CASSEGLAGATYYTDTQYF
>-|TRBV28|TRBD2|TRBJ2-1
TGTGCCAGCAGTCAAACTAGCGGGATGGGGAATGAGCAGTTCTTC
CASSQTSGMGNEQFF
>-|TRBV6-5|-|TRBJ1-2
TGTGCCAGCACCCGACGCCGGGGGACTGGAGGCTACACCTTC
CASTRRRGTGGYTF
>once|TRBV30|-|TRBJ2-7
TGTGCCTGGAGAACGGTCAGGTACTACTTC
CAWRTVRYYF
>-|TRBV29-1|-|TRBJ2-1
TGCAGCGTTGGGGCGTTAGGGGCTCAGTTCTTC
CSVGALGAQFF
>-|TRBV6-4|TRBD2|TRBJ2-1
TGTGCCAGCAGTACCCTAGCGGGAGTGGCAAATGAGCAGTTCTTC
CASSTLAGVANEQFF
>-|TRBV15|-|TRBJ1-1
TGTGCCACCAGCAGAGATTTACAGAACACTGAAGCTTTCTTT
CATSRDLQNTEAFF
>once|TRBV10-1|-|TRBJ2-7
TGCGCCAGCAGTGCTTACACCTCAGGTCCCTACGAGCAGTACTTC
CASSAYTSGPYEQYF
>-|TRBV5-1|TRBD1|TRBJ2-1
TGCGCCAGCAGCTTGGGGGCAGGGGGCAATGAGCAGTTCTTC
CASSLGAGGNEQFF
>-|TRBV7-9|-|TRBJ1-2
TGTTCCAGCAGCTTTTGGGGGGAGGAGGCCTATGGCTACACCTTC
CSSSFWGEEAYGYTF
>-|TRBV6-6|-|TRBJ1-5
TGTGCCAGCAGTTACGGCCAGGGACAGCCCCAGCATTTT
CASSYGQGQPQHF
>-|TRBV29-1|TRBD1|TRBJ2-5
TGCAGCGTCACGACAGGGACAGAGACCCAGTACTTC
CSVTTGTETQYF
>few|TRBV25-1|-|TRBJ1-4
TGTGCCAGCAGTGATCCAGGGCGTGAAAAACTGTTTTTT
CASSDPGREKLFF
>-|TRBV5-4|-|TRBJ1-1
TGTGCCAGCAGCCCCAGGGTGGAAGGCGACACTGAAGCTTTCTTT
CASSPRVEGDTEAFF
>-|TRBV5-4|-|TRBJ1-2
TGTGCCAGCAGCTCGCCAGGGGTGGAGGGCTACACCTTC
CASSSPGVEGYTF
>-|TRBV19|-|TRBJ1-2
TGTGCCAGTAGTATCGATCAGATCAGGGGAGGCTACACCTTC
CASSIDQIRGGYTF
>-|TRBV2|-|TRBJ2-6
TGTGCCAGCAGTGAAGCGAGACACTCTGGGGCCAACGTCCTGACTTTC
CASSEARHSGANVLTF
>-|TRBV15|-|TRBJ1-2
TGTGCCACCAGCAGAGATCGCGAGACGGAGTATGGCTACACCTTC
CATSRDRETEYGYTF
>-|TRBV2|-|TRBJ1-1
TGTGCCAGCAGCGATATCAACCGTTCGGGGTGGGCTTTCTTT
CASSDINRSGWAFF
>-|TRBV7-2|-|TRBJ1-3
TGTGCCAGCACACTAATCTCTGGAAACACCATATATTTT
CASTLISGNTIYF
>-|TRBV19|TRBD1|TRBJ2-7
TGTGCCAGTAGAATTGGGGCAGGGGGATCCTACGAGCAGTACTTC
CASRIGAGGSYEQYF
>-|TRBV13|-|TRBJ2-1
TGTGCCAGCAGCCCCGCGCTAGCGTACTACAATGAGCAGTTCTTC
CASSPALAYYNEQFF